The 27 T cell receptor beta chains given below trace back to one sample, sequenced in a study of shared clonotypes between healthy human individuals. Assay used: immunoSEQ multiplex PCR; TCRdb lists only in-frame clones, some missing. The table includes around 2,000,000 clones, 85% to 95% detected once. Material: naive CD4+ T cells sorted from blood. Regarding subset: CD45RA+ positively selected. These receptors were taken from a young man in good health.

J is TRBJ2-1 and V is TRBV19; D is uncertain. Trimming pared 6 bases from V and 12 bases from J, leaving 15 bases between. The germline CDR1 and CDR2 sequences are LNHDA and SQIVND (reference sequence). This CDR3 is 12 amino acids long. The CDR3 sequence: CASRSSNKGQFF. In DNA, the CDR3 is TGTGCCAGTAGATCCTCCAACAAGGGGCAGTTCTTC.

This sequence joins TRBV5-6 and TRBJ2-7, with TRBD1 matching 7 bases. Trimming cost V 4 bases and J 2 bases; bases outside gene matches: 9. The germline V gene has CDR1 SGHDT and CDR2 YYEEEE. The CDR3 extends over 15 amino acids. DNA for the CDR3: TGTGCCAGCAGCCTACCCGGACAGGTCGCCTACGAGCAGTACTTC. Translated: CASSLPGQVAYEQYF.

Regarding this clone: Additional DNA sequences in this sample encode the identical CDR3. The rearrangement uses TRBV6-5 and TRBJ1-5, with a possible D match to TRBD1 (5 bases). CDR3 size: 15 residues. Trimming stripped 9 bases from V and 2 bases from J, with 17 bases between. Germline CDR1 reads MNHEY; CDR2 reads SVGAGI. The CDR3 nucleotides read TGTGCCAGTAGACGAGGGGTGTCGGGCAATCAGCCCCAGCATTTT. It yields the protein CASRRGVSGNQPQHF.

The chain carries TRBV5-4 and TRBJ1-4; 7 bases align to TRBD1. Trimming took 3 bases from V and 7 from J; bases not matched to a gene: 9. This CDR3 contains 15 residues. Germline V CDR1 and CDR2: SGHNT, YYREEE (reference sequence). CDR3 amino acids: CASSSTQGLGEKLFF. Written as DNA, the CDR3 is TGTGCCAGCAGCTCCACACAGGGGCTTGGTGAAAAACTGTTTTTT.

This chain links TRBV19 with TRBJ2-7; tentatively, D is TRBD1 (7 bases). V lost 7 bases and J lost 0, with 16 bases in between. The CDR3 length is 15 residues. CDR1 is LNHDA and CDR2 is SQIVND in the germline V gene (reference sequence). This chain's CDR3 is CASTQGDGSSYEQYF. The CDR3 nucleotides read TGTGCCAGTACCCAGGGGGACGGGAGCTCCTACGAGCAGTACTTC.

This sequence joins TRBV5-1 and TRBJ2-1; 9 bases fit TRBD1. V lost 10 bases and J lost 6; bases outside the gene matches: 17. The V gene's germline CDR1 is SGHRS and CDR2 YFSETQ. There are 16 residues in the CDR3. CDR3 coding DNA: TGCGCCGGTAAGGGGCCATGGGACAGGGAAGGCAATGAGCAGTTCTTC. Residues: CAGKGPWDREGNEQFF.

The rearrangement joins TRBV6-5 to TRBJ2-7; weak D call: TRBD1 (6 bases). The germline V and J ends were trimmed by 4 bases and 12 bases, with 13 bases remaining between them. The CDR3 contains 11 residues. The germline V gene encodes CDR1 MNHEY and CDR2 SVGAGI. The CDR3 spells CASSSLGGWYF. CDR3 in DNA: TGTGCCAGCAGTTCCTTAGGGGGTTGGTACTTC.

V usage is TRBV9 and J usage is TRBJ1-1; tentatively, D is TRBD1 (5 bases). Deletions cut 4 bases from V and 5 bases from J, with 18 bases between. CDR1 SGDLS and CDR2 YYNGEE come from the germline V gene. CDR3 length equals 15 residues. DNA for the CDR3: TGTGCCAGCAGCCCTCAGGGTTACGTTGAAACTGAAGCTTTCTTT. As protein: CASSPQGYVETEAFF.

The V and J genes are TRBV5-1 and TRBJ2-2; no firm D call. Germline V lookup: CDR1 SGHRS, CDR2 YFSETQ. CDR3 length: 14 residues. The V and J ends lost 7 bases and 3 bases respectively, with 13 bases between them. CDR3 DNA sequence: TGCGCCAGCTCCCCGGACGGATACACCGGGGAGCTGTTTTTT. This sequence encodes CASSPDGYTGELFF.

The chain uses TRBV10-3 and TRBJ2-7; perhaps D is TRBD1 or TRBD2 (5 bases each). V lost 6 bases and J lost 7, with 16 bases in between. Germline V CDR1 and CDR2: ENHRY, SYGVKD. The CDR3 has 13 amino acids. The DNA of the CDR3 is TGTGCCATCAGCCGGGACCAGTTTGTGGAGCAGTACTTC. Translation: CAISRDQFVEQYF.

This sequence joins TRBV6-5 and TRBJ2-7; D remains unclear. The germline gives CDR1 MNHEY, CDR2 SVGAGI. CDR3 length equals 14 residues. Trimming stripped 2 bases from V and 0 bases from J, with 8 bases between. This CDR3 is CASSYVGYSYEQYF. DNA of the CDR3: TGTGCCAGCAGTTACGTTGGATACTCCTACGAGCAGTACTTC.

V is TRBV6-5 and J is TRBJ1-5; 7 positions match TRBD1. Germline V gene sequence: CDR1 MNHEY, CDR2 SVGAGI. Losses at the gene ends were 5 bases for V and 3 bases for J; bases not matched to a gene: 7. The CDR3 runs 15 residues. The CDR3 DNA sequence: TGTGCCAGCAGTGGAAGGACAGGAGCCAATCAGCCCCAGCATTTT. Its protein product is CASSGRTGANQPQHF.

The genes are TRBV5-6 and TRBJ1-6; no reliable D call. Germline V gene lookup returns CDR1 SGHDT and CDR2 YYEEEE. Trimming stripped 2 bases from V and 0 bases from J, with 9 bases between. The CDR3 spans 16 residues. The CDR3 sequence is CASSFGLSSYNSPLHF. The CDR3, as DNA: TGTGCCAGCAGCTTCGGACTGAGCTCCTATAATTCACCCCTCCACTTT.

This chain joins TRBV7-2 and TRBJ1-1, with D unresolved. The V gene's germline CDR1 is SGHTA and CDR2 FQGNSA. The CDR3 runs 15 residues. Trimming cost V 3 bases and J 0 bases, with 11 bases left between them. The CDR3 bases are TGTGCCAGCAGCTTGTCGGTGGGGATGAACACTGAAGCTTTCTTT. It encodes CASSLSVGMNTEAFF.

The chain links TRBV6-5 to TRBJ1-1; D call uncertain. The CDR3 contains 14 residues. V lost 6 bases to trimming and J lost 1 base, with 12 bases between them. CDR1 is MNHEY, CDR2 SVGAGI, per germline. Here the CDR3 DNA reads TGTGCCAGCAGCCTTTCGCACCAGAACACTGAAGCTTTCTTT. Translated, it gives CASSLSHQNTEAFF.

The rearrangement uses TRBV6-6 and TRBJ2-7; 9 nucleotides align to TRBD2. CDR3 length equals 16 residues. V lost 5 bases, J lost 1 base, and 9 bases stayed unmatched. CDR1 and CDR2 (germline): MNHNY, SVGAGI (reference sequence). CDR3 in DNA: TGTGCCAGCAGTGCCGCTAGCGGGGAGGGTTCCTACGAGCAGTACTTC. Its translation is CASSAASGEGSYEQYF.

The table lists this clone with a few counts. The rearrangement uses TRBV2 and TRBJ1-6; D remains unclear. From germline, CDR1 is SNHLY and CDR2 FYNNEI. Trimming pared 7 bases from V and 8 bases from J, leaving 9 bases between. The CDR3 has 12 residues. CDR3 sequence: CASTDWYSPLHF. In DNA form, the CDR3 reads TGTGCCAGCACGGACTGGTATTCACCCCTCCACTTT.

The chain links TRBV11-3 to TRBJ2-5; the D gene could be TRBD1 or TRBD2 (7 bases each). Germline lookup yields CDR1 SGHNT and CDR2 YENEEA. The length of the CDR3 is 14 residues. Trimming took off 5 bases at V and 3 bases at J, with 13 bases between the two ends. The CDR3 DNA reads as TGTGCCAGCAGCCCAGGGGGGGCGGAAGAGACCCAGTACTTC. Translated: CASSPGGAEETQYF.

This chain links TRBV18 with TRBJ2-7; the D gene is possibly TRBD1 (6 bases). Trimming took 5 bases from V and 1 from J, leaving 12 bases between them. The germline V gene encodes CDR1 KGHSH and CDR2 LQKENI. The CDR3 sequence is 14 residues long. DNA of the CDR3: TGTGCCAGCTCATTCGGACAGACTTCCTACGAGCAGTACTTC. It is translated as CASSFGQTSYEQYF. The full variable domain, completed using reference TRBV18 and TRBJ2-7, is NAGVMQNPRHLVRRRGQEARLRCSPMKGHSHVYWYRQLPEEGLKFMVYLQKENIIDESGMPKERFSAEFPKEGPSILRIQQVVRGDSAAYFCASSFGQTSYEQYFGPGTRLTVT.

This clone was seen more than once but under ten times. The sample contains more than one DNA sequence encoding this CDR3. V is TRBV7-2 and J is TRBJ2-2, with D uncertain. V was clipped by 1 base and J by 1 base, with 4 bases between them. CDR3 length: 14 amino acids. Germline-derived CDR1 and CDR2 are SGHTA and FQGNSA. The CDR3 nucleotides read TGTGCCAGCAGCTTAGGACAGAACACCGGGGAGCTGTTTTTT. Encoded protein: CASSLGQNTGELFF.

This sequence joins TRBV4-1 and TRBJ2-2; D not resolved. This CDR3 has 14 residues. V was trimmed by 1 base and J by 5 bases, leaving 8 bases between them. The germline V gene encodes CDR1 MGHRA and CDR2 YSYEKL. CDR3 residues: CASSQVRITGELFF. The CDR3, as DNA: TGCGCCAGCAGCCAAGTGCGTATTACCGGGGAGCTGTTTTTT.

J is TRBJ1-1 and V is TRBV2; the match to TRBD1 covers 10 bases. Germline assignment: CDR1 SNHLY and CDR2 FYNNEI. Trimming at V came to 7 bases and at J to 5 bases, leaving 4 bases not matched to a gene. The CDR3 spans 13 residues. The DNA for the CDR3 is TGTGCCAGCACCCGGACAGGGGGTACTGAAGCTTTCTTT. Residues: CASTRTGGTEAFF.

The chain joins TRBV7-2 to TRBJ2-7; D not certain. Per the germline V gene, CDR1 is SGHTA and CDR2 is FQGNSA. Trimming stripped 3 bases from V and 2 bases from J, with 23 bases between. The length of the CDR3 is 18 residues. The CDR3 DNA reads TGTGCCAGCAGCTTGCACCACGGTCCGGCCCTGAGCCCCTACGAGCAGTACTTC. Its translation is CASSLHHGPALSPYEQYF.

This clone was detected only once. V gene TRBV30 combines with J gene TRBJ2-1; TRBD2 agrees at 12 bases. In germline, CDR1 is GTSNPN, CDR2 SVGIG (reference sequence). V dropped 0 bases and J dropped 7; count of bases not matched to a gene: 13. The CDR3 sequence is 18 residues long. CDR3 in DNA: TGTGCCTGGAGTGTAAGAAGTCTACTAGCGGGAGGTAGGAATGAGCAGTTCTTC. It codes for CAWSVRSLLAGGRNEQFF.

This chain links TRBV28 with TRBJ1-4, with 7 bases matching TRBD1. The V gene end was trimmed by 5 bases and the J gene end by 8 bases; junction bases not matched to a gene: 11. Germline CDR1 and CDR2: MDHEN and SYDVKM. This CDR3 comprises 15 residues. The CDR3 coding sequence is TGTGCCAGCAGTGGTTCAGGGGGGCTGGAGGAAAAACTGTTTTTT. Translating it yields CASSGSGGLEEKLFF.

The gene calls are TRBV5-4 and TRBJ2-6; TRBD2 matches 8 bases. The CDR3 sequence is 16 residues long. CDR1 is SGHNT, CDR2 YYREEE, per germline (reference sequence). Trimming removed 4 bases from V and 0 bases from J; junction bases left unmatched: 3. Here the CDR3 DNA reads TGTGCCAGCAGCCAGCGGGAGCCCTCTGGGGCCAACGTCCTGACTTTC. It translates to CASSQREPSGANVLTF.

This clone was picked up one time. This chain links TRBV28 with TRBJ2-5; TRBD1 aligns across 9 bases. Trimming took 4 bases from V and 3 from J; bases not matched to a gene: 3. The germline V gene encodes CDR1 MDHEN and CDR2 SYDVKM. This CDR3 contains 14 residues. The DNA of the CDR3 is TGTGCCAGCAGTTCAGGGACAGGGAAAGAGACCCAGTACTTC. This translates into CASSSGTGKETQYF.